This TCR beta chain was observed in a study of blood T cell repertoires in COVID-19. The wider study: Sites across the United States, Italy and Spain contributed samples from acute and convalescent COVID-19. The analysed material was cDNA or gDNA that came from T cells, B-cell-depleted T cells, or PBMCs.

This clone was detected only once. Germline loops: CDR1 LNHNV, CDR2 YYDKDF (reference sequence). The length of the CDR3 is 17 residues. The trim removed 0 bases at V and 4 bases at J, leaving 11 bases unmatched. Per the authors' pipeline: How many nucleated cells were present was estimated from reference gene primer amplification. The method was immunoSEQ multiplex PCR; TCRdb's version includes in-frame clones alone and lacks a portion of them. That table supplies the V and J calls and clone size; D and trimming were determined from the DNA. The top ten hold 16% of the sample, which has under 30,000 clones, over 75% seen once.

The sample consisted of peripheral blood. The genes are TRBV15 and TRBJ2-7; 8 bases are shared with TRBD1. The TCR comes from an elderly man with acute or convalescent COVID-19. The CDR3 region has the DNA TGTGCCACCAGCAGAGAACGACAGGGGCCGGGGTCGTACGAGCAGTACTTC. Translating gives CATSRERQGPGSYEQYF.